The present T cell receptor (beta chain) was sequenced within a study of blood T cell repertoires in COVID-19. CDR1 and CDR2 from the germline V gene are MNHEY and SMNVEV (reference sequence). Trimming shortened V by 8 bases and J by 3 bases, and 8 bases separated the two germline ends. This CDR3 spans 12 amino acids. The repertoire was sequenced with immunoSEQ multiplex PCR; TCRdb's copy has only in-frame clones and lacks some. Of approximately 500,000 clones listed, 70% to 90% are singletons. Sample: peripheral blood. The origin of this receptor is a human donor in a cohort sampled during active COVID-19. This rearrangement joins TRBV27 to TRBJ1-5, with a tentative D call TRBD1 (5 bases). The CDR3 DNA reads as TGTGCCAGCTGGGGCATCAATCAGCCCCAGCATTTT. Encoded protein: CASWGINQPQHF.